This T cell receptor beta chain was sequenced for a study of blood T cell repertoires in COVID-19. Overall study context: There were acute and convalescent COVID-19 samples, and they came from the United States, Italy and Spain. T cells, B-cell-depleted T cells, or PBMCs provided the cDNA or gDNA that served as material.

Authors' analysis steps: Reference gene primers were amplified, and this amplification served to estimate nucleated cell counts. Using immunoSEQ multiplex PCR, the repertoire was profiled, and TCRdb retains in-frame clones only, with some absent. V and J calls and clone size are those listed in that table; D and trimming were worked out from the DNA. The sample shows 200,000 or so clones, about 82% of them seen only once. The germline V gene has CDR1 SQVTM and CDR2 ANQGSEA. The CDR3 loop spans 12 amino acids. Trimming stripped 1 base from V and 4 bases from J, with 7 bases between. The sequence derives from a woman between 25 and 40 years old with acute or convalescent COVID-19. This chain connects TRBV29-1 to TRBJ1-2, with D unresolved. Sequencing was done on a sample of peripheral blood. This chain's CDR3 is CSVEGQIYGYTF. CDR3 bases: TGCAGCGTTGAAGGGCAGATCTATGGCTACACCTTC.